A single sample gave rise to the 14 T cell receptor beta chains below, sequenced in a study of response to subunit inactivated influenza vaccine. TCRdb processed the RT-PCR reads anew with MiXCR; each CDR3 protein has one entry. Here the sample spans 500,000 to 750,000 distinct CDR3 sequences, 11% to 15% being singletons. The starting material was PBMCs from blood, obtained about 13 days after vaccination. All receptors come from a man aged 50 to 59 who received an inactivated influenza vaccine.

The chain has TRBV6-2 or TRBV6-3 and TRBJ2-1; TRBD2 matches 12 bases. CDR3 length equals 14 residues. The junction had 5 bases not matched to a gene; V was cut back by 6 bases and J by 8 bases. Germline V gene sequence: CDR1 MNHEY, CDR2 SVGEGT. This chain's CDR3 is CASRRLAGVHEQFF. As DNA, the CDR3 is TGTGCCAGCAGACGACTAGCGGGAGTTCATGAGCAGTTCTTC.

This clonotype occurred many times. This chain connects TRBV7-9 to TRBJ1-1; the D is unclear. The CDR3 has 15 amino acids. Per the germline V gene, CDR1 is SEHNR and CDR2 is FQNEAQ (reference sequence). Trimming removed 1 base at V and 4 bases at J, with 13 bases between. This chain's CDR3 is CASSLEGRVGTEAFF. As DNA, the CDR3 is TGTGCCAGCAGCTTAGAAGGGAGGGTAGGCACTGAAGCTTTCTTT.

This clonotype appeared many times. The chain carries TRBV2 and TRBJ1-4, with D hard to call. Deletions cut 5 bases from V and 7 bases from J, with 11 bases between. Germline loops: CDR1 SNHLY, CDR2 FYNNEI. This CDR3 spans 13 amino acids. CDR3 nucleotides: TGTGCCAGCAGTCCCCGGCGGGGTGAAAAACTGTTTTTT. Translating it yields CASSPRRGEKLFF.

This sequence joins TRBV5-1 and TRBJ2-3; tentative D call: TRBD1 (5 bases). CDR3 size: 16 residues. Germline loops: CDR1 SGHRS, CDR2 YFSETQ. The V end lost 3 bases, the J end lost 0 bases, and 14 bases lay between the germline ends. The DNA for the CDR3 is TGCGCCAGCAGCTCAGCCGCAGGGTTTAGCACAGATACGCAGTATTTT. It specifies CASSSAAGFSTDTQYF.

The CDR3 bases are TGTGCCAGCAGTTTTAGCGAGGCCGGGGAGCTGTTTTTT. Its translation: CASSFSEAGELFF. The J gene is TRBJ2-2, the V gene TRBV12-3 or TRBV12-4; D might be TRBD2 (5 bases). The length of the CDR3 is 13 residues. The V end was cut by 3 bases, the J end by 6 bases, with 8 bases between.

The sample holds a few counts of this clonotype. V and J are TRBV10-3 and TRBJ1-3; D is undetermined. The CDR3 is 15 residues long. The V gene lost 4 bases and the J gene lost 0 bases, with 10 bases spanning the gap. In germline, CDR1 is ENHRY, CDR2 SYGVKD. The CDR3 spells CAISVDASSGNTIYF. The CDR3 DNA reads as TGTGCCATCAGTGTCGACGCCTCCTCTGGAAACACCATATATTTT.

This clonotype was observed a few times. The chain has TRBV6-1 and TRBJ1-5, with a weak D call TRBD1 (6 bases). Per the germline V gene, CDR1 is MNHNS and CDR2 is SASEGT. The CDR3 has 14 residues. Trimming shortened V by 8 bases and J by 4 bases, and 15 bases separated the two germline ends. CDR3 nucleotide sequence: TGTGCCAGCGTATGGGGGACACATAATCAGCCCCAGCATTTT. As protein: CASVWGTHNQPQHF.

This clonotype turned up a few times. The chain couples TRBV20-1 to TRBJ2-7, with D tentatively TRBD2 (6 bases). The CDR3 loop spans 13 amino acids. The V end was cut by 4 bases, the J end by 6 bases, with 16 bases between. Germline CDR1 DFQATT, CDR2 SNEGSKA (reference sequence). The CDR3 DNA reads as TGCAGTGCTAAGGTAACGGGAGAACGCGAGCAGTACTTC. Residues: CSAKVTGEREQYF.

A few counts support this clonotype. This rearrangement joins TRBV12-3 or TRBV12-4 to TRBJ2-3, with D hard to call. The ends were cut back, 8 bases at V and 3 bases at J, with 12 bases in the middle. The CDR3 contains 13 residues. CDR3 bases: TGTGCCAGCCCGGAGCCCGGGACAGATACGCAGTATTTT. This codes for CASPEPGTDTQYF.

This clonotype has a single count. The chain combines TRBV10-2 with TRBJ2-4, with 12 bases matching TRBD2. The CDR3 is made up of 16 amino acids. With 8 bases clipped from V and 2 bases from J, the junction kept 7 bases outside the gene matches. Germline V gene lookup returns CDR1 WSHSY and CDR2 SAAADI. The CDR3: CASRTSGDHSKNIQYF. The CDR3 DNA is TGCGCCAGCCGGACTAGCGGGGATCATTCCAAAAACATTCAGTACTTC.

This clonotype was found a few times. This chain links TRBV5-1 with TRBJ2-5; 9 positions match TRBD2. Germline CDR1 SGHRS, CDR2 YFSETQ. The CDR3 runs to 14 residues. V shed 7 bases, J shed 2 bases, and the junction held 6 bases outside the gene matches. The CDR3 DNA sequence: TGCGCCAGCGCTCTGACTAGCGGACAAGAGACCCAGTACTTC. The encoded protein is CASALTSGQETQYF.

The CDR3: CASSPPGLAGRDEQFF. The CDR3 bases are TGTGCCAGCTCACCACCGGGGCTAGCGGGACGGGATGAGCAGTTCTTC. The rearrangement joins TRBV18 to TRBJ2-1, with 9 bases identical to TRBD2. V was pared by 0 bases and J by 8 bases, with 8 bases of the junction left unmatched. There are 16 residues in the CDR3. Germline values: CDR1 KGHSH, CDR2 LQKENI. The full variable domain, in which reference TRBV18 and TRBJ2-1 provide the parts outside the CDR3, is NAGVMQNPRHLVRRRGQEARLRCSPMKGHSHVYWYRQLPEEGLKFMVYLQKENIIDESGMPKERFSAEFPKEGPSILRIQQVVRGDSAAYFCASSPPGLAGRDEQFFGPGTRLTVL.

V usage is TRBV15 and J usage is TRBJ2-3; 10 bases agree with TRBD2. V trimming: 2 bases; J trimming: 5 bases; junction bases outside the gene matches: 7. Germline V gene data show CDR1 as LNHNV and CDR2 as YYDKDF (reference sequence). The CDR3 has 16 amino acids. CDR3 DNA: TGTGCCACCAGCAGACTGCTAGCGGGAGCGGGAGATACGCAGTATTTT. Amino acids: CATSRLLAGAGDTQYF.

This clonotype turned up a few times. This chain joins TRBV12-3 or TRBV12-4 and TRBJ2-1; 12 nucleotides line up with TRBD1. This CDR3 spans 16 amino acids. J was trimmed by 9 bases and V by 6 bases; bases with no gene match: 12. CDR3: CASRTTGTGGSVEQFF. The CDR3 DNA sequence: TGTGCCAGCAGAACGACCGGGACAGGGGGCTCTGTTGAGCAGTTCTTC.